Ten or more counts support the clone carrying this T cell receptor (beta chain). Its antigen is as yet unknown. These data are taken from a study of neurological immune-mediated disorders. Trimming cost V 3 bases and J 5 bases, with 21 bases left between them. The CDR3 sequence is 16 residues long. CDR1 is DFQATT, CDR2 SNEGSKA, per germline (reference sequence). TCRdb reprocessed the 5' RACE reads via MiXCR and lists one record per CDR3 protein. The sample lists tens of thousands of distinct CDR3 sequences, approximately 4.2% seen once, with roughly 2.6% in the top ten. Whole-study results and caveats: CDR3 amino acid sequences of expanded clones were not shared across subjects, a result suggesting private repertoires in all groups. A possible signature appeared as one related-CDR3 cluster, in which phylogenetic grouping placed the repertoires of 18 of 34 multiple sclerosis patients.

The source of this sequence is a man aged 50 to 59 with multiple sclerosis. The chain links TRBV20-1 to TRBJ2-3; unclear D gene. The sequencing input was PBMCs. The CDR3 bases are TGCAGTGCTAGTTGGCGAGGCGACCCGCGAGAAGATACGCAGTATTTT. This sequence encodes CSASWRGDPREDTQYF.